These 24 T cell receptor beta chains share one sample of origin, sequenced in a study of cytomegalovirus exposure and HLA in healthy donors. PCR amplification relied on 60 Vbeta primers (plus 13 Jbeta primers). Profiled with immunoSEQ multiplex PCR; TCRdb holds only in-frame clones, not every one. The sample yields about 160,000 clones, 60% to 80% seen once. The sequenced material came from PBMCs. Receptors were obtained from a man aged 30 to 39 in good health and CMV-seropositive.

The chain has TRBV29-1 and TRBJ1-2; 7 nucleotides match TRBD1. Germline CDR1 and CDR2: SQVTM and ANQGSEA. This CDR3 region has 16 residues. Trimming at V came to 4 bases and at J to 3 bases, leaving 14 bases not matched to a gene. The CDR3 coding sequence is TGCAGCGTTGGACCTAACAGGGGAGCGAGCGACTATGGCTACACCTTC. The encoded protein is CSVGPNRGASDYGYTF.

V is TRBV6-1 and J is TRBJ2-2, with TRBD2 as a possible D gene (5 bases). CDR1 is MNHNS and CDR2 is SASEGT in the germline V gene. The CDR3 runs 14 residues. V lost 6 bases and J 4 bases, leaving 12 bases between the germline ends. CDR3 in DNA: TGTGCCAGCAGGCCGGGAAAGTCCACCGGGGAGCTGTTTTTT. Translation: CASRPGKSTGELFF.

V is TRBV10-1 and J is TRBJ1-6; D not certain. The V and J ends lost 2 bases and 6 bases respectively, with 11 bases between them. Germline V gene data show CDR1 as WNHNN and CDR2 as SYGVQD (reference sequence). This CDR3 spans 15 amino acids. In DNA form, the CDR3 reads TGCGCCAGCAGTGAGGGCAGCCCGGGTAATTCACCCCTCCACTTT. Translating gives CASSEGSPGNSPLHF.

The chain has TRBV7-2 and TRBJ2-7; 12 bases are shared with TRBD2. Trimming took 1 base from V and 7 from J; bases not matched to a gene: 5. The CDR3 has 15 amino acids. Germline assignment: CDR1 SGHTA and CDR2 FQGNSA. This chain's CDR3 is CASSLEGLAGSEQYF. Here the CDR3 DNA reads TGTGCCAGCAGCTTAGAGGGACTAGCGGGCTCGGAGCAGTACTTC.

J is TRBJ2-5 and V is TRBV7-2; D unresolved. V was trimmed by 2 bases and J by 5 bases, leaving 9 bases between them. CDR1 SGHTA and CDR2 FQGNSA come from the germline V gene. The CDR3 is 13 residues long. The CDR3 DNA sequence: TGTGCCAGCAGCTTATCCCCCTTGGAGACCCAGTACTTC. As protein: CASSLSPLETQYF. Filled out from reference TRBV7-2 and TRBJ2-5, the complete variable domain reads GAGVSQSPSNKVTEKGKDVELRCDPISGHTALYWYRQSLGQGLEFLIYFQGNSAPDKSGLPSDRFSAERTGGSVSTLTIQRTQQEDSAVYLCASSLSPLETQYFGPGTRLLVL.

This clone was seen only once. The chain recombines TRBV5-1 with TRBJ2-3, with 8 bases fitting TRBD2. This CDR3 comprises 14 residues. Germline V gene lookup returns CDR1 SGHRS and CDR2 YFSETQ. Trimming took 6 bases from V and 5 from J; bases not matched to a gene: 8. The CDR3 sequence: CASTSGGGLDTQYF. For the CDR3, the DNA is TGCGCCAGCACTTCCGGGGGGGGTTTAGATACGCAGTATTTT.

This chain joins TRBV7-2 and TRBJ2-7; 7 nucleotides line up with TRBD1. The CDR3 length is 14 residues. In germline, CDR1 is SGHTA, CDR2 FQGNSA. Unmatched junction bases numbered 6, after V lost 4 bases and J lost 3 bases. CDR3 DNA sequence: TGTGCCAGCAGCTCTTTCAGGGGGTACTACGAGCAGTACTTC. Translation: CASSSFRGYYEQYF.

This clone was seen only a few times. The V call is TRBV10-3, the J call TRBJ2-3; 8 bases map to TRBD2. Germline CDR1 ENHRY, CDR2 SYGVKD. J lost 3 bases, V lost 6 bases, and 8 bases had no gene match. The length of the CDR3 is 15 residues. The CDR3 nucleotides read TGTGCCATCAGCACTAACGGGGGGGCAACAGATACGCAGTATTTT. It codes for CAISTNGGATDTQYF.

The chain is built from TRBV18 and TRBJ1-6; D is undetermined. This CDR3 region has 15 residues. Germline CDR1 KGHSH, CDR2 LQKENI. Trimming removed 4 bases at V and 8 bases at J, with 15 bases between. CDR3 residues: CASSRSGERHSPLHF. CDR3 nucleotide sequence: TGTGCCAGCTCACGCAGCGGAGAGCGGCATTCACCCCTCCACTTT.

About this clone: Sequence at one end of the junction differs from germline and may be a read error. This rearrangement joins TRBV5-1 to TRBJ1-1; D unresolved. The CDR3 sequence is 13 residues long. Germline CDR1 is SGHRS and CDR2 is YFSETQ. CDR3 protein: CASSREVGTEAFF. The DNA of the CDR3 is TGTGCCAGCAGTCGTGAGGTGGGCACTGAAGCTTTCTTT.

The sample holds one count of this clone. The rearrangement joins TRBV7-9 to TRBJ1-2, with 9 bases identical to TRBD1. This CDR3 region has 15 residues. The V and J ends lost 5 bases and 8 bases, in that order; junction bases with no gene match: 12. Germline loops: CDR1 SEHNR, CDR2 FQNEAQ (reference sequence). This CDR3 is CASSRLQGAREGYTF. The CDR3 region has the DNA TGTGCCAGCAGCCGACTACAGGGGGCAAGAGAAGGCTACACCTTC.

The chain couples TRBV11-2 to TRBJ2-5; TRBD2 agrees at 16 bases. There are 18 residues in the CDR3. The V gene end was trimmed by 3 bases and the J gene end by 5 bases; junction bases not matched to a gene: 9. CDR1 is SGHAT, CDR2 FQNNGV, per germline. The CDR3 reads CASSFTGTSGGARETQYF. DNA of the CDR3: TGTGCCAGCAGCTTCACCGGGACTAGCGGGGGGGCCCGTGAGACCCAGTACTTC.

The J gene is TRBJ2-7, the V gene TRBV18; TRBD1 is a possible D gene (6 bases). CDR3 size: 14 residues. Germline V gives CDR1 KGHSH, CDR2 LQKENI. The V end lost 3 bases, the J end lost 0 bases, and 9 bases lay between the germline ends. This CDR3 is CASSPGQSSYEQYF. CDR3 coding DNA: TGTGCCAGCTCACCCGGACAGTCCTCCTACGAGCAGTACTTC. Supplemented by reference TRBV18 and TRBJ2-7, the full variable domain reads NAGVMQNPRHLVRRRGQEARLRCSPMKGHSHVYWYRQLPEEGLKFMVYLQKENIIDESGMPKERFSAEFPKEGPSILRIQQVVRGDSAAYFCASSPGQSSYEQYFGPGTRLTVT.

The chain carries TRBV25-1 and TRBJ2-2, with TRBD1 matching over 8 bases. With 5 bases clipped from V and 7 bases from J, the junction kept 12 bases outside the gene matches. CDR1 and CDR2 from the germline V gene are MGHDK and SYGVNS. The CDR3 length is 16 residues. In nucleotides, the CDR3 is TGTGCCAGCAGTAGACAGCCGGGACAGGAAATCGGGGAGCTGTTTTTT. Protein: CASSRQPGQEIGELFF.

The chain is built from TRBV4-3 and TRBJ2-3; 16 nucleotides align to TRBD2. CDR1 is LGHNA and CDR2 is YSLEER in the germline V gene. There are 17 residues in the CDR3. V lost 4 bases to trimming and J lost 4 bases; unmatched junction nucleotides: 5. The CDR3 DNA reads TGCGCCAGCAGCCCCTGGGGACTAGCGGGGGGGCCAGATACGCAGTATTTT. It codes for CASSPWGLAGGPDTQYF.

J is TRBJ1-2 and V is TRBV18; 7 nucleotides align to TRBD1. J lost 1 base, V lost 5 bases, and 7 bases had no gene match. The CDR3 totals 15 residues. Germline CDR1 reads KGHSH; CDR2 reads LQKENI. CDR3 DNA sequence: TGTGCCAGCTCAGCGCGGGACAGCCATAACTATGGCTACACCTTC. Amino acid sequence: CASSARDSHNYGYTF. The variable domain in full, completed from reference TRBV18 and TRBJ1-2, reads NAGVMQNPRHLVRRRGQEARLRCSPMKGHSHVYWYRQLPEEGLKFMVYLQKENIIDESGMPKERFSAEFPKEGPSILRIQQVVRGDSAAYFCASSARDSHNYGYTFGSGTRLTVV.

The chain links TRBV4-1 to TRBJ2-1, with 7 bases that match TRBD2. V dropped 1 base and J dropped 5; count of bases not matched to a gene: 5. The germline V gene has CDR1 MGHRA and CDR2 YSYEKL. The CDR3 loop spans 15 amino acids. The CDR3 loop is CASSQGTSPHNEQFF. In DNA form, the CDR3 reads TGCGCCAGCAGCCAAGGGACTAGTCCCCACAATGAGCAGTTCTTC.

The rearrangement joins TRBV6-5 to TRBJ2-1, with D possibly being TRBD1 (6 bases). V was clipped by 7 bases and J by 5 bases, with 15 bases between them. CDR1 and CDR2 (germline): MNHEY, SVGAGI. The CDR3 extends over 14 amino acids. The chain's CDR3 is CASTLFGTNNEQFF. The CDR3 DNA sequence: TGTGCCAGCACCCTCTTTGGGACAAACAATGAGCAGTTCTTC.

The chain employs TRBV14 and TRBJ1-6, with D unclear. CDR1 and CDR2 from the germline V gene are SGHDN and FVKESK. The CDR3 spans 15 residues. The V end lost 3 bases, the J end lost 3 bases, and 9 bases lay between the germline ends. This CDR3 reads CASSQSTDYNSPLHF. Here the CDR3 DNA reads TGTGCCAGCAGCCAGTCCACAGACTATAATTCACCCCTCCACTTT.

This rearrangement joins TRBV18 to TRBJ2-6; D is unresolved. V was cut by 1 base and J by 0 bases, with 4 bases left in between. The CDR3 covers 15 residues. CDR1 KGHSH and CDR2 LQKENI come from the germline V gene. The CDR3 nucleotides read TGTGCCAGCTCACCACAGCCCTCTGGGGCCAACGTCCTGACTTTC. Amino acids: CASSPQPSGANVLTF.

The V and J genes are TRBV15 and TRBJ1-4; D remains ambiguous. V dropped 3 bases and J dropped 3 bases, with 14 bases sitting between them. This CDR3 is built from 16 residues. Germline loops: CDR1 LNHNV, CDR2 YYDKDF (reference sequence). The CDR3 DNA reads TGTGCCACCAGCAGGGACCGCGGGTACCCTAATGAAAAACTGTTTTTT. This gives the protein CATSRDRGYPNEKLFF.

The V call is TRBV10-3, the J call TRBJ1-2; 8 nucleotides align to TRBD1. V shed 2 bases and J 7 bases; nucleotides not matched to a gene: 0. This CDR3 contains 12 residues. The germline gives CDR1 ENHRY, CDR2 SYGVKD. Here the CDR3 DNA reads TGTGCCATCAGTGAGACAGGGGGTGGCTACACCTTC. Translated, it gives CAISETGGGYTF.

The J gene is TRBJ2-2, the V gene TRBV30, with 12 bases matching TRBD1. The CDR3 sequence is 13 residues long. Germline CDR1 reads GTSNPN; CDR2 reads SVGIG (reference sequence). Trimming removed 8 bases from V and 3 bases from J; junction bases left unmatched: 1. In DNA form, the CDR3 reads TGTGCCGGGACAGGGGGCGACACCGGGGAGCTGTTTTTT. As protein: CAGTGGDTGELFF. Using reference TRBV30 and TRBJ2-2 for the parts outside the CDR3, the full variable domain is SQTIHQWPATLVQPVGSPLSLECTVEGTSNPNLYWYRQAAGRGLQLLFYSVGIGQISSEVPQNLSASRPQDRQFILSSKKLLLSDSGFYLCAGTGGDTGELFFGEGSRLTVL.

The chain recombines TRBV10-2 with TRBJ1-2; 7 bases map to TRBD1. Trimming took 6 bases from V and 7 from J; bases not matched to a gene: 8. The CDR3 is made up of 13 amino acids. Germline-derived CDR1 and CDR2 are WSHSY and SAAADI. CDR3 nucleotide sequence: TGCGCCAGCAGAAATAGACAGGGAGGTGGCTACACCTTC. Translating gives CASRNRQGGGYTF.